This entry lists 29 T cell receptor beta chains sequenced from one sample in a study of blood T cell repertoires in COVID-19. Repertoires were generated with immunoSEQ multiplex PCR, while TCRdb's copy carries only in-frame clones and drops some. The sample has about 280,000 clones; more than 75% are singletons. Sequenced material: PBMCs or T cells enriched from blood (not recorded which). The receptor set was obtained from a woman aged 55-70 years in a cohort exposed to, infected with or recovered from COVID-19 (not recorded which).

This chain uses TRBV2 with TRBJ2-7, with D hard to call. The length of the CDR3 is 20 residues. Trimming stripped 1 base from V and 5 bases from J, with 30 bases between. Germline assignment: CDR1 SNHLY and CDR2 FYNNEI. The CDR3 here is CASSEGLGSLSPRPNDEQYF. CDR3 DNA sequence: TGTGCCAGCAGTGAAGGACTTGGCAGTTTATCACCTCGACCCAATGACGAGCAGTACTTC.

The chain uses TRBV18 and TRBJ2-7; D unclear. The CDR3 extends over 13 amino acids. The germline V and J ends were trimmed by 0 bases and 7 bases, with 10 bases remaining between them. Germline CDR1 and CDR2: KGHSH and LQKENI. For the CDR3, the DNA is TGTGCCAGCTCACCACCGTCTGTCGAGGAGCAGTACTTC. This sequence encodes CASSPPSVEEQYF.

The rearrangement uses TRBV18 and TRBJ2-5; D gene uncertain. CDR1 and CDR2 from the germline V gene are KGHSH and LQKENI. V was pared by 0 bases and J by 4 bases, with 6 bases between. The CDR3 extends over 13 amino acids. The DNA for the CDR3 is TGTGCCAGCTCACCACCGAACGGAGAGACCCAGTACTTC. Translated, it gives CASSPPNGETQYF.

Here the CDR3 reads CASSLGRARQGNTEAFF. In DNA form, the CDR3 reads TGCGCCAGCAGCTTGGGTAGGGCTCGACAGGGAAACACTGAAGCTTTCTTT. The V gene is TRBV5-1, the J gene TRBJ1-1; 7 nucleotides match TRBD1. After removal of 0 bases from V and 2 bases from J, the junction contained 10 bases not matched to a gene. The CDR3 spans 17 residues. Germline V CDR1 and CDR2: SGHRS, YFSETQ.

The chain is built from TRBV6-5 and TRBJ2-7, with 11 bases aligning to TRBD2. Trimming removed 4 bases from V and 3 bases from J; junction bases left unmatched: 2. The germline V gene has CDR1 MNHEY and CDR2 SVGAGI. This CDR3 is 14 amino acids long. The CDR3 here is CASSSTSGGYEQYF. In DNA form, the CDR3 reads TGTGCCAGCAGTTCCACTAGCGGGGGCTACGAGCAGTACTTC.

CDR3 sequence reads: CAWSVLDRGVSNEKLFF. CDR3 DNA: TGTGCCTGGAGTGTACTTGACAGGGGGGTCTCTAATGAAAAACTGTTTTTT. The genes are TRBV30 and TRBJ1-4; 9 positions agree with TRBD1. The CDR3 totals 17 residues. The trim removed 0 bases at V and 3 bases at J, leaving 8 bases unmatched. Germline V gene data show CDR1 as GTSNPN and CDR2 as SVGIG (reference sequence).

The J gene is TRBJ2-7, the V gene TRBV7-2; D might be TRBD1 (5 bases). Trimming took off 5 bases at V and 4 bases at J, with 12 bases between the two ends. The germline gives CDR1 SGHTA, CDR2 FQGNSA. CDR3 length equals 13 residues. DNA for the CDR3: TGTGCCAGCAGCCCCATGACAGATTACGAGCAGTACTTC. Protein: CASSPMTDYEQYF.

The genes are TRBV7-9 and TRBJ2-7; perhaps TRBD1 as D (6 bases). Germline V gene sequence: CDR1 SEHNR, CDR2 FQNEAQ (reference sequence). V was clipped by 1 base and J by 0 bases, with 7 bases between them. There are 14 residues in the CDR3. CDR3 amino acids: CASSLGTDSYEQYF. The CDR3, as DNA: TGTGCCAGCAGCTTAGGGACAGACTCCTACGAGCAGTACTTC.

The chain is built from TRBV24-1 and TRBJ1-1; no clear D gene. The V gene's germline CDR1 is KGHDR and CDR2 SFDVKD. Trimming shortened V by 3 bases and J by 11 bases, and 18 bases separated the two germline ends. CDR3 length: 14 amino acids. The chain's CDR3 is CATSDPGRPSGAFF. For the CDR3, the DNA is TGTGCCACCAGTGATCCTGGTCGTCCCTCCGGGGCTTTCTTT.

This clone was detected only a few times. CDR3 in DNA: TGTGCCAGCAGTCGACAGAGTACCTACGAGCAGTACTTC. Translated: CASSRQSTYEQYF. This chain links TRBV28 with TRBJ2-7; the D gene is possibly TRBD1 (5 bases). The length of the CDR3 is 13 residues. The V end lost 5 bases, the J end lost 2 bases, and 10 bases lay between the germline ends. The germline CDR1 and CDR2 sequences are MDHEN and SYDVKM.

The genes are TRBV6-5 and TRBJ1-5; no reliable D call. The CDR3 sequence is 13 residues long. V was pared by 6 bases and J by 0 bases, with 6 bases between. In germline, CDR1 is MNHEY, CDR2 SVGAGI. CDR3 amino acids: CASSSDSNQPQHF. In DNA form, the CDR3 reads TGTGCCAGCAGCAGTGATAGCAATCAGCCCCAGCATTTT.

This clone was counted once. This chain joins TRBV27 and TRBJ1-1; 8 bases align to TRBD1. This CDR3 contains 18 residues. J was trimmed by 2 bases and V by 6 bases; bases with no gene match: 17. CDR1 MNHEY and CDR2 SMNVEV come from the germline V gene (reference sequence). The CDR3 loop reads CASSLTSTGEIGNTEAFF. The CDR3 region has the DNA TGTGCCAGCAGCTTAACTTCGACAGGGGAGATCGGAAACACTGAAGCTTTCTTT.

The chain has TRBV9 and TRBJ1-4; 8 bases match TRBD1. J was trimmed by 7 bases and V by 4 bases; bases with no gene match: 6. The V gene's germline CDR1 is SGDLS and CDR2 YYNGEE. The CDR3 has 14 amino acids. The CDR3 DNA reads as TGTGCCAGCAGCCAGGACAGGGAGGCTGAAAAACTGTTTTTT. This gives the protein CASSQDREAEKLFF.

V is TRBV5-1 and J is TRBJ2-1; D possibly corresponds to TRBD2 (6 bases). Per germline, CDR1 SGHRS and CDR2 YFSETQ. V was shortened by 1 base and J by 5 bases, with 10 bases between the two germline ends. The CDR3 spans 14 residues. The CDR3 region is CASSLTSRNNEQFF. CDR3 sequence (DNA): TGCGCCAGCAGCTTGACTAGCAGAAACAATGAGCAGTTCTTC. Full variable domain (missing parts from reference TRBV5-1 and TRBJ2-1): KAGVTQTPRYLIKTRGQQVTLSCSPISGHRSVSWYQQTPGQGLQFLFEYFSETQRNKGNFPGRFSGRQFSNSRSEMNVSTLELGDSALYLCASSLTSRNNEQFFGPGTRLTVL.

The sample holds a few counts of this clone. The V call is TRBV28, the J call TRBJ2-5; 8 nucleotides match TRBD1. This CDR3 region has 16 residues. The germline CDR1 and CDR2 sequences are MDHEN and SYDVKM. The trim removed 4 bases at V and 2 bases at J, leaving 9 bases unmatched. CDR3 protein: CASSWGGTGPQETQYF. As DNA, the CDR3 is TGTGCCAGCAGTTGGGGTGGGACAGGCCCTCAAGAGACCCAGTACTTC. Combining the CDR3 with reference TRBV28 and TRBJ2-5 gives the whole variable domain DVKVTQSSRYLVKRTGEKVFLECVQDMDHENMFWYRQDPGLGLRLIYFSYDVKMKEKGDIPEGYSVSREKKERFSLILESASTNQTSMYLCASSWGGTGPQETQYFGPGTRLLVL.

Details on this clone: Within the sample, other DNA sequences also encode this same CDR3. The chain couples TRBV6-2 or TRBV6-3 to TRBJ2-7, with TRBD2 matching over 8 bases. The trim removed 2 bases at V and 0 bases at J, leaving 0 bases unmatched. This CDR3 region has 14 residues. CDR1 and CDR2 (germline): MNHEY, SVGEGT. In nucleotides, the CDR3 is TGTGCCAGCAGTTACACTAGCGGCTCCTACGAGCAGTACTTC. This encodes CASSYTSGSYEQYF.

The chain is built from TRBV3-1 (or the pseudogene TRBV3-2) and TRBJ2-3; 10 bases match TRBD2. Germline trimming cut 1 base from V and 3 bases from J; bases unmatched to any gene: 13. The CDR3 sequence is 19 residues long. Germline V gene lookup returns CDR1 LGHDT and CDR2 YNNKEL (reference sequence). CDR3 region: CASSQVLGQREGPTDTQYF. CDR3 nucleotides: TGTGCCAGCAGCCAAGTACTGGGGCAGCGGGAGGGCCCGACAGATACGCAGTATTTT.

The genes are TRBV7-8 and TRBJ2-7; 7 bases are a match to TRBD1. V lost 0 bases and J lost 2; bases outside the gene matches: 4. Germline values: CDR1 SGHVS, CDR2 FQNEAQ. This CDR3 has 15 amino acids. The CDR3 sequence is CASSLATGQTYEQYF. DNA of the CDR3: TGTGCCAGCAGCTTAGCGACAGGGCAAACCTACGAGCAGTACTTC.

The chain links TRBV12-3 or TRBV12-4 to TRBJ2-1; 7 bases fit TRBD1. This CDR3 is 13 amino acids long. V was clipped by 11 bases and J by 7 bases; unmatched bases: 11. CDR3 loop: CAGADRDMNEQFF. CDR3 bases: TGTGCCGGCGCCGACAGGGACATGAATGAGCAGTTCTTC.

This CDR3 is CAWRTGEGPYEQYF. CDR3 coding DNA: TGTGCCTGGAGAACCGGGGAGGGCCCCTACGAGCAGTACTTC. V is TRBV30 and J is TRBJ2-7; TRBD2 aligns across 7 bases. CDR3 length equals 14 residues. Trimming cost V 3 bases and J 2 bases; bases outside gene matches: 7. Germline CDR1 GTSNPN, CDR2 SVGIG (reference sequence).

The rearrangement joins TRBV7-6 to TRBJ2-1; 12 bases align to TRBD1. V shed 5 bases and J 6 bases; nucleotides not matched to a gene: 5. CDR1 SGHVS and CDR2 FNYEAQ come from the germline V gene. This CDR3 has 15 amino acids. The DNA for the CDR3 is TGTGCCAGCAGCCTCCGGGACAGGGGGCCCAATGAGCAGTTCTTC. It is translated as CASSLRDRGPNEQFF.

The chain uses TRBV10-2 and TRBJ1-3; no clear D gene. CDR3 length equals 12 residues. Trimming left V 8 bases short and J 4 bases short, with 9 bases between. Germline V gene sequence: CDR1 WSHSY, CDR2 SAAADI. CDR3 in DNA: TGCGCCAGCGCGACTGCGGGAAACACCATATATTTT. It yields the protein CASATAGNTIYF.

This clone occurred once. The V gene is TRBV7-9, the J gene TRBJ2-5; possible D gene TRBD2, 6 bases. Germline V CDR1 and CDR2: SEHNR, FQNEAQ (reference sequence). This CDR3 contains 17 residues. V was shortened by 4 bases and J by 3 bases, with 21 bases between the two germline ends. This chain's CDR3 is CASSWGGRTGSEETQYF. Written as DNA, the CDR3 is TGTGCCAGCAGCTGGGGAGGCCGAACAGGAAGTGAAGAGACCCAGTACTTC.

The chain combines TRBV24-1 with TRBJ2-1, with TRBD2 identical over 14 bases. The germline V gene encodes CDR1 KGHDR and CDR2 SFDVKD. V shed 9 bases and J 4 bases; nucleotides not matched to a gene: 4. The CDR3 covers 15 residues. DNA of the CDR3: TGTGCCACCGCGACTAGCGGGAGGGCTTACAATGAGCAGTTCTTC. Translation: CATATSGRAYNEQFF.

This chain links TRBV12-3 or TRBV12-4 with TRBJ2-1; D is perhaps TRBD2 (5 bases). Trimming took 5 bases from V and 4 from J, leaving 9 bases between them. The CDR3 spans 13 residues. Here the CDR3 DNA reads TGTGCCAGCAGTGGGGAGATATACAATGAGCAGTTCTTC. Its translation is CASSGEIYNEQFF.

The CDR3 nucleotides are TGCAGCGTTGAGGACAGGGGGGACACCGGGGAGCTGTTTTTT. It encodes CSVEDRGDTGELFF. The genes are TRBV29-1 and TRBJ2-2; 10 positions match TRBD1. V was clipped by 3 bases and J by 3 bases; unmatched bases: 1. Germline V lookup: CDR1 SQVTM, CDR2 ANQGSEA. The CDR3 has 14 residues.

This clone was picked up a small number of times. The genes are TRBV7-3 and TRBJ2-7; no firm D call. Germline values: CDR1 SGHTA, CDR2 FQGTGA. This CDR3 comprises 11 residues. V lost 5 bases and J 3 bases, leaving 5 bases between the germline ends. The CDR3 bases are TGTGCCAGCAGCCCACACTACGAGCAGTACTTC. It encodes CASSPHYEQYF.

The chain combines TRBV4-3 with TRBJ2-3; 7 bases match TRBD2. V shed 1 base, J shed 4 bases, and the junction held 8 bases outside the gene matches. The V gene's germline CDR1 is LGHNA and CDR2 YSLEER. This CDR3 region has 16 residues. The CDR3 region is CASSQAGGRFSDTQYF. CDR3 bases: TGCGCCAGCAGCCAAGCCGGGGGGAGGTTTTCAGATACGCAGTATTTT.

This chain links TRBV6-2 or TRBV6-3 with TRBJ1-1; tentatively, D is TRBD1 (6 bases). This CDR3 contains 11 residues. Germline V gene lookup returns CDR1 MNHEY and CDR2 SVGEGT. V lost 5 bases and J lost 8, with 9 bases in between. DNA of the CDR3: TGTGCCAGCAGTCCCGGGACAGAAGCTTTCTTT. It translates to CASSPGTEAFF.